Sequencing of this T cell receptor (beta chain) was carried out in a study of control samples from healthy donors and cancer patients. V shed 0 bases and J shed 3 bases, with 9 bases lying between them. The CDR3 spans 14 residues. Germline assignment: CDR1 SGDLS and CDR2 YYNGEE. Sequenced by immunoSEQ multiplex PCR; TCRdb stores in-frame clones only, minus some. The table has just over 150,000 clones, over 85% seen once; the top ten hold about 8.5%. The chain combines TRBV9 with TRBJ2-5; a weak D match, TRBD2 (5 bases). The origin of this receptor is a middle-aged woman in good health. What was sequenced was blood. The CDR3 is CASSVGPREETQYF. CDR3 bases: TGTGCCAGCAGCGTAGGACCGCGGGAAGAGACCCAGTACTTC.